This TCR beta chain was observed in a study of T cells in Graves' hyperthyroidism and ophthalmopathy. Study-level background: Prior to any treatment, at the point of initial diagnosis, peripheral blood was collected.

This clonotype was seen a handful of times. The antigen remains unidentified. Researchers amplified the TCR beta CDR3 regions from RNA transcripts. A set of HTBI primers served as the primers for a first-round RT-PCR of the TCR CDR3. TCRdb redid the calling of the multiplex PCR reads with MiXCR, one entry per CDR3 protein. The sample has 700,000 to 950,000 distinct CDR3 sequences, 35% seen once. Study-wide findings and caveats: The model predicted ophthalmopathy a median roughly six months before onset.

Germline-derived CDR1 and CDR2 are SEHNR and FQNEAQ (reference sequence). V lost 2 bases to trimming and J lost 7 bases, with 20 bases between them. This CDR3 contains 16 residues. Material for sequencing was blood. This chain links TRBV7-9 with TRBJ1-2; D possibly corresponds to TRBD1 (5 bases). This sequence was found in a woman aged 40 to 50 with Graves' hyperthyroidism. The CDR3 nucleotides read TGTGCCAGCAGCTTAAGTATGTCAGGGAAGGGGAGTGGCTACACCTTC. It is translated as CASSLSMSGKGSGYTF.